The present entry profiles one T cell receptor (beta chain) with its context. What it recognizes is unknown. Measured with immunoSEQ multiplex PCR; TCRdb has only the in-frame clones, and not every one. The table lists about 190,000 clones, 86% of them singletons. J was trimmed by 6 bases and V by 2 bases; bases with no gene match: 2. The CDR3 is made up of 14 amino acids. Germline V CDR1 and CDR2: SGHAT, FQNNGV. This sample is drawn from a study of cytomegalovirus exposure and HLA in healthy donors. Findings and caveats of the study: First-cohort TCR clusters were later found to tend to co-occur in the approximately 110 validation repertoires. Across donors, most TCRs were seen rarely, yet some public ones were widespread.

The receptor comes from a woman under 30 in good health and CMV-seronegative. This chain connects TRBV11-2 to TRBJ2-7; TRBD2 matches at 12 bases. Sequencing used PBMCs. In DNA form, the CDR3 reads TGTGCCAGCAGCTTACTAGCGGGGGGGCCCGAGCAGTACTTC. Translated, it gives CASSLLAGGPEQYF.